A selection of T cell receptor beta chains follows, all from one sample in a study of cytomegalovirus exposure and HLA in healthy donors. Sequencing was performed with immunoSEQ multiplex PCR; in TCRdb, only in-frame clones are kept and a portion is missing. The sample carries more than 45,000 clones, around four fifths recorded once. The sample taken for sequencing was PBMCs. Receptors were obtained from a man over 45 in good health and CMV-seronegative. Each CDR3 is given with its conserved first and last residue. Each record gives: V gene, J gene, CDR3 protein.

>TRBV19|TRBJ2-6
CASSKTGFSGANVLTF
>TRBV5-1|TRBJ2-5
CASSLVSRRSQETQYF
>TRBV27|TRBJ2-1
CASGPWQFF
>TRBV27|TRBJ2-7
CASTAGTGGSYEQYF
>TRBV19|TRBJ2-3
CASSIDRGTRRTDTQYF
>TRBV5-4|TRBJ1-1
CASSPEQGATEAFF
>TRBV6-5|TRBJ2-3
CASSYTTATDTQYF
>TRBV27|TRBJ2-1
CASSFRRGRPGGNEQFF
>TRBV11-2|TRBJ2-7
CASSAGIGEQYF
>TRBV5-4|TRBJ2-1
CASSSAGKAYNEQFF
>TRBV7-9|TRBJ2-7
CASSLANSYEQYF
>TRBV6-5|TRBJ1-1
CASSYSRRGETEAFF
>TRBV6-5|TRBJ2-5
CASTPYSAGEETQYF
>TRBV27|TRBJ1-2
CASSSGQDYGYTF
>TRBV27|TRBJ1-1
CASSSRYGNTEAFF
>TRBV13|TRBJ1-4
CASSPSNRVEKLFF
>TRBV7-9|TRBJ2-7
CASSLEAVVTYEQYF
>TRBV18|TRBJ1-5
CASSPLSGVGNQPQHF
>TRBV7-9|TRBJ1-1
CASSFGHPSTEAFF
>TRBV5-1|TRBJ2-2
CASSFLGTGARNTGELFF
>TRBV5-1|TRBJ2-7
CASRETVSSYEQYF
>TRBV2|TRBJ2-3
CASTRGLAGLLNTQYF
>TRBV7-9|TRBJ2-7
CASSLAQGARDEQYF
>TRBV5-1|TRBJ2-1
CASSGRLAGGPGDEQFF
>TRBV4-3|TRBJ2-7
CASSQDTGFYEQYF
>TRBV7-2|TRBJ1-3
CASREVSGGVGNTIYF
>TRBV6-1|TRBJ2-3
CASSADRMGDTQYF
>TRBV19|TRBJ2-2
CASSIWGGPSWQGKTGELFF
>TRBV14|TRBJ1-4
CASSRDLGGGEKLFF
>TRBV7-9|TRBJ1-1
CSSSLVTSEAFF
>TRBV6-5|TRBJ2-1
CASSYTEASGSNEQFF
>TRBV25-1|TRBJ2-7
CASSESGGGFYEQYF